The table lists the clone carrying this T cell receptor (beta chain) with a count of one. The CDR3 has 14 residues. CDR1 is LGHNA, CDR2 YSLEER, per germline. Trimming at V came to 4 bases and at J to 3 bases, leaving 2 bases not matched to a gene. This entry is derived from a study of blood T cell repertoires in COVID-19. Overall study context: COVID-19 samples, acute and convalescent, were from the United States, Italy and Spain. PBMCs, B-cell-depleted T cells, or T cells provided the cDNA or gDNA that made up the material.

Here immunoSEQ multiplex PCR was the method, and the copy in TCRdb shows in-frame clones only, minus some. The sample lists roughly 88,000 clones, around 88% occurring once. Patients of the Seattle cohort, enrolled during active infection, were followed longitudinally. The receptor's source is a woman in her sixties with COVID-19, enrolled during active disease. This rearrangement joins TRBV4-3 to TRBJ2-3, with 9 bases matching TRBD2. Sequenced input: peripheral blood. CDR3 region: CASSLAGVTDTQYF. The CDR3 DNA reads TGCGCCAGCAGCCTAGCGGGGGTAACAGATACGCAGTATTTT.